This TCR beta chain was sequenced in a study of neurological immune-mediated disorders. Study results and caveats: The multiple sclerosis repertoire cluster showed no association with any clinical or MRI feature. The authors stated that larger cohorts are needed.

Germline V lookup: CDR1 MNHNY, CDR2 SVGAGI (reference sequence). V dropped 7 bases and J dropped 0 bases, with 20 bases sitting between them. This CDR3 contains 17 residues. TCRdb re-analysed the 5' RACE reads in MiXCR, keeping a single row per CDR3 protein. The top ten clones hold about 3% of a sample with about 59,000 distinct CDR3 sequences, approximately 3.5% of them seen once. This clonotype was recorded many times. As yet, its antigen is unknown. The unsorted libraries originated from 2 million PBMCs that had been stored at -80 C. The sequence was collected from a woman aged 25 to 39 with multiple sclerosis. The chain uses TRBV6-6 and TRBJ2-3, with a tentative D call TRBD2 (6 bases). The source material was PBMCs. Here the CDR3 reads CASITSPDGTSTDTQYF. In nucleotides, the CDR3 is TGTGCCAGCATCACATCCCCTGACGGGACTAGCACAGATACGCAGTATTTT.